The 30 T cell receptor beta chains below were found in one sample sequenced in a study of OX40 agonist ivuxolimab in advanced cancers. Data came from immunoSEQ multiplex PCR; TCRdb stores just in-frame clones and leaves some out. Altogether 35,000 to 45,000 clones are present, about 86% being singletons, with the ten largest covering 21%. The specimen comprised CD4+ or CD8+ T cells sorted from blood, sampled in a trial of the OX40 agonist ivuxolimab. The receptors come from an adult with an advanced solid tumor such as melanoma, head and neck, liver or kidney cancer.

The gene calls are TRBV4-3 and TRBJ2-1; no firm D call. The V gene's germline CDR1 is LGHNA and CDR2 YSLEER. Trimming took off 0 bases at V and 7 bases at J, with 7 bases between the two ends. This CDR3 is built from 13 residues. In nucleotides, the CDR3 is TGCGCCAGCAGCCAAGAGGTATGGAATGAGCAGTTCTTC. This gives the protein CASSQEVWNEQFF.

The V and J genes are TRBV6-5 and TRBJ1-2, with D hard to call. V shed 0 bases and J shed 8 bases, with 10 bases lying between them. The CDR3 runs to 13 residues. Per the germline V gene, CDR1 is MNHEY and CDR2 is SVGAGI. CDR3 loop: CASSYSSGPGYTF. The CDR3 DNA reads as TGTGCCAGCAGTTACTCGAGCGGACCGGGCTACACCTTC.

This chain joins TRBV9 and TRBJ2-3; weak D call: TRBD1 (6 bases). With 4 bases removed from V and 2 bases from J, the gap between germline ends came to 14 bases. The CDR3 sequence is 15 residues long. In germline, CDR1 is SGDLS, CDR2 YYNGEE. The CDR3 here is CASSPGDISTDTQYF. DNA for the CDR3: TGTGCCAGCAGCCCCGGGGACATTTCCACAGATACGCAGTATTTT.

This clone was detected only once. One end of the junction varies from germline; a read error may be responsible. Other nucleotide sequences from this sample produce the same CDR3. The chain couples TRBV10-2 to TRBJ2-2; tentatively, D is TRBD1 (5 bases). The CDR3 has 13 residues. CDR1 is WSHSY and CDR2 is SAAADI in the germline V gene. The CDR3 sequence: CASRAGLSGELFF. The CDR3 DNA reads TGCGCTAGCAGGGCTGGGTTGTCCGGGGAGCTGTTTTTT.

The chain employs TRBV19 and TRBJ1-6, with D possibly being TRBD1 (6 bases). Trimming took off 9 bases at V and 0 bases at J, with 9 bases between the two ends. Germline loops: CDR1 LNHDA, CDR2 SQIVND (reference sequence). The CDR3 runs to 14 residues. This chain's CDR3 is CARGQSSYNSPLHF. The CDR3 region has the DNA TGTGCCAGAGGACAGAGCTCCTATAATTCACCCCTCCACTTT.

The chain carries TRBV6-1 and TRBJ1-5; a possible D gene is TRBD1 (6 bases). V shed 7 bases and J shed 6 bases, with 16 bases lying between them. The germline gives CDR1 MNHNS, CDR2 SASEGT. The CDR3 runs 14 residues. This chain's CDR3 is CASNGEGGSQPQHF. In nucleotides, the CDR3 is TGTGCCAGCAATGGTGAGGGGGGTAGTCAGCCCCAGCATTTT.

This clone has only a few counts. The chain is built from TRBV28 and TRBJ1-1, with D possibly matching TRBD1 (5 bases). Germline CDR1 and CDR2: MDHEN and SYDVKM. The CDR3 length is 15 residues. The ends were cut back, 6 bases at V and 1 base at J, with 15 bases in the middle. The chain's CDR3 is CASSLIQGGNTEAFF. The CDR3 coding sequence is TGTGCCAGCAGCCTCATCCAGGGTGGGAACACTGAAGCTTTCTTT.

The chain combines TRBV9 with TRBJ2-3; 9 bases agree with TRBD2. The ends lost 0 bases at V and 6 bases at J; junction bases unmatched: 8. This CDR3 contains 16 residues. The germline V gene has CDR1 SGDLS and CDR2 YYNGEE. The CDR3 sequence is CASSVEDSGGWDTQYF. The CDR3, as DNA: TGTGCCAGCAGCGTAGAGGATAGCGGGGGTTGGGATACGCAGTATTTT.

This clone was recorded only once. The rearrangement uses TRBV28 and TRBJ2-7, with D maybe TRBD1 (5 bases). This CDR3 has 11 amino acids. V dropped 5 bases and J dropped 5 bases, with 7 bases sitting between them. CDR1 is MDHEN, CDR2 SYDVKM, per germline. CDR3 region: CASSPGNEQYV. CDR3 bases: TGTGCCAGCAGTCCAGGGAACGAGCAGTACGTC.

The genes are TRBV5-5 and TRBJ2-1; possibly TRBD1 for D (6 bases). Trimming left V 4 bases short and J 6 bases short, with 17 bases between. CDR3 length: 15 residues. Germline V lookup: CDR1 SGHKS, CDR2 YYEKEE (reference sequence). This CDR3 reads CASSPYREFFNEQFF. In DNA, the CDR3 is TGTGCCAGCAGCCCCTACAGGGAGTTTTTCAATGAGCAGTTCTTC.

As for this clone: This specimen includes other DNA sequences encoding the same CDR3. This CDR3 is CASSPGLEAFF. DNA of the CDR3: TGTGCCAGCTCGCCAGGGTTGGAAGCTTTCTTT. V is TRBV18 and J is TRBJ1-1, with D tentatively TRBD1 (5 bases). The CDR3 runs to 11 residues. The germline V and J ends were trimmed by 6 bases and 8 bases, with 10 bases remaining between them. Germline loops: CDR1 KGHSH, CDR2 LQKENI.

As DNA, the CDR3 is TGTGCCAGCAGCCAGGGGGTTGGGCCTGAAAAACTGTTTTTT. Its protein is CASSQGVGPEKLFF. The chain has TRBV5-4 and TRBJ1-4; TRBD1 matches 7 bases. The CDR3 has 14 amino acids. Trimming removed 4 bases from V and 7 bases from J; junction bases left unmatched: 7. Germline CDR1 and CDR2: SGHNT and YYREEE (reference sequence).

The gene calls are TRBV6-9 and TRBJ2-2, with 7 bases that match TRBD1. Per the germline V gene, CDR1 is MNHGY and CDR2 is SVAAGI. J gave up 4 bases and V 6 bases, and 8 bases lay outside the gene matches. This CDR3 is built from 15 residues. The CDR3 reads CASRFPQGSTGELFF. In DNA form, the CDR3 reads TGTGCCAGCAGATTCCCACAGGGGTCCACCGGGGAGCTGTTTTTT.

The chain carries TRBV4-1 and TRBJ1-5; D not certain. The CDR3 has 17 residues. CDR1 and CDR2 (germline): MGHRA, YSYEKL. V was shortened by 0 bases and J by 5 bases, with 17 bases between the two germline ends. The CDR3 DNA is TGCGCCAGCAGCCAAGATATTACAGCGTTACGCCATCAGCCCCAGCATTTT. As protein: CASSQDITALRHQPQHF.

This clone was detected once. The chain links TRBV12-5 to TRBJ2-5; perhaps TRBD2 as D (6 bases). Germline-derived CDR1 and CDR2 are LGHNT and FRNRAP. The CDR3 totals 16 residues. Trimming left V 6 bases short and J 4 bases short, with 21 bases between. DNA of the CDR3: TGTGCTAGTGGCCTTGGGCGGGGCCTCAGGGCAGAGACCCAGTACTTC. Translating it yields CASGLGRGLRAETQYF.

V gene TRBV5-8 combines with J gene TRBJ2-5, with TRBD1 matching 10 bases. Germline CDR1 reads SGHTS; CDR2 reads YDEGEE. CDR3 size: 16 residues. J was trimmed by 3 bases and V by 0 bases; bases with no gene match: 5. CDR3 protein: CASSLGVGTGEETQYF. DNA for the CDR3: TGTGCCAGCAGCTTGGGAGTAGGGACAGGGGAAGAGACCCAGTACTTC.

The CDR3 protein is CASSLATGRGQETQYF. The CDR3 bases are TGTGCCAGCAGCTTAGCCACAGGGAGAGGGCAAGAGACCCAGTACTTC. V and J are TRBV11-2 and TRBJ2-5; tentatively, D is TRBD1 (6 bases). Deletions cut 1 base from V and 2 bases from J, with 14 bases between. Germline assignment: CDR1 SGHAT and CDR2 FQNNGV. CDR3 length: 16 residues.

This chain connects TRBV11-2 to TRBJ2-5; unclear D gene. This CDR3 region has 15 residues. V gave up 5 bases and J gave up 2 bases, with 15 bases separating them. Germline lookup yields CDR1 SGHAT and CDR2 FQNNGV. For the CDR3, the DNA is TGTGCCAGCAGCCCCGAGGAGTGGCATCAAGAGACCCAGTACTTC. It yields the protein CASSPEEWHQETQYF.

The sample holds one count of this clone. The chain uses TRBV13 and TRBJ2-4; 7 bases map to TRBD1. The junction had 27 bases not matched to a gene; V was cut back by 4 bases and J by 3 bases. There are 22 residues in the CDR3. CDR1 and CDR2 (germline): PRHDT, FYEKMQ (reference sequence). The CDR3 bases are TGTGCCAGCAGCTCGAACCGGGACAGTACCTTCCGGGACCACCTACTCAAAAACATTCAGTACTTC. Protein: CASSSNRDSTFRDHLLKNIQYF.

CDR3 region: CASSEYGGMNTEAFF. The DNA of the CDR3 is TGTGCCAGCAGTGAATACGGTGGAATGAACACTGAAGCTTTCTTT. The rearrangement joins TRBV25-1 to TRBJ1-1; D is unclear. The CDR3 loop spans 15 amino acids. V was trimmed by 0 bases and J by 0 bases, leaving 8 bases between them. The V gene's germline CDR1 is MGHDK and CDR2 SYGVNS. Together with reference TRBV25-1 and TRBJ1-1, the CDR3 gives the full variable domain: EADIYQTPRYLVIGTGKKITLECSQTMGHDKMYWYQQDPGMELHLIHYSYGVNSTEKGDLSSESTVSRIRTEHFPLTLESARPSHTSQYLCASSEYGGMNTEAFFGQGTRLTVV.

J is TRBJ1-5 and V is TRBV6-1; TRBD1 matches at 9 bases. The CDR3 consists of 20 residues. Looked up from germline, CDR1 is MNHNS and CDR2 is SASEGT. V lost 2 bases, J lost 0 bases, and 14 bases stayed unmatched. CDR3 nucleotides: TGTGCCAGCAGTGAAAATTCGCCGGGACAGGGCTATTATAGCAATCAGCCCCAGCATTTT. Residues: CASSENSPGQGYYSNQPQHF.

As DNA, the CDR3 is TGTGCCAGCAGTATGAGAGTAAATCAGCCCCAGCATTTT. It translates to CASSMRVNQPQHF. The chain couples TRBV6-5 to TRBJ1-5, with D unclear. The germline V and J ends were trimmed by 5 bases and 4 bases, with 9 bases remaining between them. Germline V gives CDR1 MNHEY, CDR2 SVGAGI. CDR3 size: 13 residues.

The chain couples TRBV4-1 to TRBJ1-3, with D perhaps TRBD1 (6 bases). Trimming cost V 4 bases and J 3 bases, with 16 bases left between them. Germline CDR1 is MGHRA and CDR2 is YSYEKL. The CDR3 sequence is 16 residues long. Here the CDR3 DNA reads TGCGCCAGCAGCCGCCCTGGAGGGGGAATTGGAAACACCATATATTTT. This encodes CASSRPGGGIGNTIYF.

CDR3 loop: CASSLRGRGEKLFF. Written as DNA, the CDR3 is TGTGCCAGCAGTTTACGGGGGCGAGGTGAAAAACTGTTTTTT. V and J are TRBV28 and TRBJ1-4, with a possible D match to TRBD1 (6 bases). The CDR3 has 14 amino acids. Trimming removed 2 bases from V and 7 bases from J, with 11 bases in between. Germline V gives CDR1 MDHEN, CDR2 SYDVKM.

The rearrangement joins TRBV4-1 to TRBJ2-6, with D maybe TRBD1 (6 bases). V was cut by 0 bases and J by 4 bases, with 25 bases left in between. CDR1 is MGHRA and CDR2 is YSYEKL in the germline V gene. The CDR3 length is 21 residues. Written as DNA, the CDR3 is TGCGCCAGCAGCCAAGATGGCCCCCCCGGCAGGGGCGCAGCAGGGGCCAACGTCCTGACTTTC. Translating it yields CASSQDGPPGRGAAGANVLTF.

This clone was recorded only once. This chain connects TRBV5-1 to TRBJ2-2; perhaps TRBD1 as D (5 bases). The length of the CDR3 is 16 residues. Looked up from germline, CDR1 is SGHRS and CDR2 is YFSETQ. The germline V and J ends were trimmed by 4 bases and 0 bases, with 13 bases remaining between them. CDR3 nucleotides: TGCGCCAGCAGCCAAGACAGTATTGCGAACACCGGGGAGCTGTTTTTT. Translation gives CASSQDSIANTGELFF.

CDR3 sequence reads: CASSKDGGRNTEAFF. CDR3 in DNA: TGTGCCAGCAGCAAAGACGGGGGTAGGAACACTGAAGCTTTCTTT. The V gene is TRBV21-1, the J gene TRBJ1-1. TRBV21-1 is flagged as a pseudogene. The CDR3 spans 15 residues.

This clone was counted a few times. The chain is built from TRBV28 and TRBJ1-6, with 10 bases identical to TRBD1. This CDR3 spans 17 amino acids. J gave up 8 bases and V 7 bases, and 14 bases lay outside the gene matches. CDR1 MDHEN and CDR2 SYDVKM come from the germline V gene. The CDR3 reads CASTTSMSGTGDSPLHF. The CDR3 DNA sequence: TGTGCCAGCACTACATCCATGAGCGGGACAGGGGATTCACCCCTCCACTTT.

The chain carries TRBV4-1 and TRBJ2-3, with 9 positions matching TRBD2. The length of the CDR3 is 14 residues. Germline V CDR1 and CDR2: MGHRA, YSYEKL. Trimming removed 5 bases from V and 3 bases from J; junction bases left unmatched: 3. Here the CDR3 reads CASSLTSGTDTQYF. In DNA, the CDR3 is TGCGCCAGCAGCTTGACTAGCGGAACAGATACGCAGTATTTT.

The chain employs TRBV28 and TRBJ1-1, with 9 bases identical to TRBD1. The length of the CDR3 is 13 residues. Germline V gene lookup returns CDR1 MDHEN and CDR2 SYDVKM. The V gene end was trimmed by 6 bases and the J gene end by 4 bases; junction bases not matched to a gene: 3. This CDR3 reads CASSRTGVTEAFF. As DNA, the CDR3 is TGTGCCAGCAGCCGGACAGGGGTCACTGAAGCTTTCTTT. The complete variable domain, with remaining parts taken from reference TRBV28 and TRBJ1-1, reads DVKVTQSSRYLVKRTGEKVFLECVQDMDHENMFWYRQDPGLGLRLIYFSYDVKMKEKGDIPEGYSVSREKKERFSLILESASTNQTSMYLCASSRTGVTEAFFGQGTRLTVV.